This T cell receptor beta chain originates from a study of Graves' ophthalmopathy and Graves' hyperthyroidism. PBMCs were isolated by Ficoll-Paque density gradient centrifugation, using 8 to 10 ml of fresh peripheral blood as the starting material. V was trimmed by 7 bases and J by 4 bases, leaving 17 bases between them. CDR3 length equals 14 residues. Study-level points and caveats: The majority of expanded thyroid clonotypes above 0.001 frequency also occurred in blood.

Beta-chain TCR CDR3 regions were amplified from RNA transcripts. HTBI-primed RT-PCR formed the first round, and a multiplex PCR formed the second. TCRdb re-called the multiplex PCR reads through MiXCR, storing one row per CDR3 protein. The repertoire holds roughly 400,000 distinct CDR3 sequences, about a sixth seen once, with roughly 2.4% in the top ten. Concerning this clonotype itself: Its antigen is currently unknown.

The J gene is TRBJ2-7, the V gene TRBV12-3 or TRBV12-4, with TRBD2 as a possible D gene (6 bases). Sequenced input: peripheral blood. This clonotype was obtained from an adult woman with stable Graves' hyperthyroidism. This CDR3 is CASTSALGGYEQYF. DNA of the CDR3: TGTGCCAGCACGTCCGCCCTGGGGGGATACGAGCAGTACTTC.